This T cell receptor beta chain emerged from a study of T-cell reconstitution after alpha-beta-depleted transplantation in children. General study points: Alpha-beta T cells about two months after transplant reportedly derived from several hundred expanded graft clones. Surviving recipient T cells and thymic progenitors produced the high day-60 TCRbeta diversity seen in some patients. Among T cells one year after transplant, newly produced cells accounted for most counts and diversity.

The CDR3 runs to 15 residues. Trimming cost V 6 bases and J 9 bases; bases outside gene matches: 10. On this clonotype: Its cognate antigen is unknown.

Preparation of the TCRbeta library used unique molecular identifiers. TCRdb passed the PCR reads through MiXCR, listing each CDR3 protein once. The data contain fewer than 500,000 distinct CDR3 sequences, 43% of them singletons. The material was PBMCs, obtained before TCRalphabeta/CD19-depleted stem cell transplant. This TCR derives from a girl aged 2 to 9 with aplastic anemia, due to receive a stem cell transplant. The chain is built from TRBV12-3 or TRBV12-4 and TRBJ2-1; 11 bases map to TRBD2. The CDR3 here is CASRRSGGAWSEQFF. DNA for the CDR3: TGTGCCAGCAGGCGTAGCGGGGGGGCCTGGAGTGAGCAGTTCTTC.